One sample yielded the 13 T cell receptor beta chains listed below, sequenced in a study of blood T cell repertoires in COVID-19. Data came from immunoSEQ multiplex PCR; TCRdb stores just in-frame clones and leaves some out. The data show about 56,000 clones, 84% seen once. The sequenced material came from peripheral blood. These receptors were taken from a man in his sixties with COVID-19, enrolled during active disease.

The V call is TRBV5-1, the J call TRBJ2-6; 11 bases align to TRBD1. The germline gives CDR1 SGHRS, CDR2 YFSETQ. J gave up 2 bases and V 3 bases, and 4 bases lay outside the gene matches. This CDR3 spans 17 amino acids. Written as DNA, the CDR3 is TGCGCCAGCAGCTCGGACAGGGGGCCGGCTGGGGCCAACGTCCTGACTTTC. It is translated as CASSSDRGPAGANVLTF. Filled out from reference TRBV5-1 and TRBJ2-6, the complete variable domain reads KAGVTQTPRYLIKTRGQQVTLSCSPISGHRSVSWYQQTPGQGLQFLFEYFSETQRNKGNFPGRFSGRQFSNSRSEMNVSTLELGDSALYLCASSSDRGPAGANVLTFGAGSRLTVL.

The chain recombines TRBV15 with TRBJ2-2, with a weak D call TRBD1 (6 bases). CDR1 is LNHNV and CDR2 is YYDKDF in the germline V gene (reference sequence). This CDR3 contains 15 residues. V was clipped by 0 bases and J by 7 bases, with 12 bases between them. CDR3 region: CATSREAGVVGELFF. The DNA for the CDR3 is TGTGCCACCAGCAGAGAGGCAGGGGTGGTCGGGGAGCTGTTTTTT.

The chain links TRBV2 to TRBJ2-3; D is perhaps TRBD1 (6 bases). The CDR3 consists of 13 residues. Germline V gene lookup returns CDR1 SNHLY and CDR2 FYNNEI. Between the trimmed V and J ends, which lost 7 bases and 2 bases, there was a span of 10 bases. CDR3 in DNA: TGTGCCAGCAATGGACAGTACACAGATACGCAGTATTTT. This gives the protein CASNGQYTDTQYF.

The chain recombines TRBV5-1 with TRBJ2-5, with TRBD2 identical over 9 bases. CDR1 is SGHRS and CDR2 is YFSETQ in the germline V gene. The trim removed 0 bases at V and 5 bases at J, leaving 8 bases unmatched. The CDR3 length is 16 residues. The CDR3 sequence: CASSLGSAGGRETQYF. DNA of the CDR3: TGCGCCAGCAGCTTGGGTTCGGCGGGGGGGCGCGAGACCCAGTACTTC.

The chain joins TRBV29-1 to TRBJ1-2; 10 positions agree with TRBD1. The length of the CDR3 is 12 residues. Per the germline V gene, CDR1 is SQVTM and CDR2 is ANQGSEA. J was trimmed by 2 bases and V by 8 bases; bases with no gene match: 2. CDR3 in DNA: TGCAGCTCGACAGGGGGCAACTATGGCTACACCTTC. Translating gives CSSTGGNYGYTF.

This clone was picked up one time. The V call is TRBV7-9, the J call TRBJ2-2, with 9 bases matching TRBD1. Trimming cost V 4 bases and J 4 bases; bases outside gene matches: 4. The length of the CDR3 is 15 residues. Germline CDR1 is SEHNR and CDR2 is FQNEAQ (reference sequence). The CDR3 loop reads CASSWGTGFTGELFF. As DNA, the CDR3 is TGTGCCAGCAGCTGGGGGACAGGGTTCACCGGGGAGCTGTTTTTT.

The chain employs TRBV5-6 and TRBJ1-2; 11 bases agree with TRBD1. This CDR3 has 17 residues. Trimming cost V 0 bases and J 4 bases; bases outside gene matches: 8. Germline V lookup: CDR1 SGHDT, CDR2 YYEEEE. The chain's CDR3 is CASSLGGTGGYGYGYTF. In DNA form, the CDR3 reads TGTGCCAGCAGCTTGGGTGGGACAGGGGGTTACGGCTATGGCTACACCTTC.

The chain is built from TRBV6-5 and TRBJ1-2; TRBD1 aligns across 7 bases. The V gene's germline CDR1 is MNHEY and CDR2 SVGAGI. The CDR3 has 15 amino acids. V shed 5 bases, J shed 4 bases, and the junction held 10 bases outside the gene matches. CDR3 sequence: CASSKHRDSGYGYTF. In DNA, the CDR3 is TGTGCCAGCAGTAAGCACCGGGACAGCGGCTATGGCTACACCTTC.

This clone was observed once. CDR3: CASSLVARGGLGELFF. The CDR3 nucleotides read TGCGCCAGCAGCTTGGTGGCGCGGGGGGGCCTCGGGGAGCTGTTTTTT. The V gene is TRBV5-1, the J gene TRBJ2-2, with 9 bases identical to TRBD2. In germline, CDR1 is SGHRS, CDR2 YFSETQ. With 0 bases clipped from V and 7 bases from J, the junction kept 7 bases outside the gene matches. This CDR3 is built from 16 residues.

The chain links TRBV6-2 or TRBV6-3 to TRBJ1-1; D is ambiguous. The CDR3 consists of 15 residues. The V gene's germline CDR1 is MNHEY and CDR2 SVGEGT. With 5 bases removed from V and 0 bases from J, the gap between germline ends came to 13 bases. CDR3 nucleotides: TGTGCCAGCAGTCCGGCGGGTGGGCTGAACACTGAAGCTTTCTTT. Translated, it gives CASSPAGGLNTEAFF.

The chain uses TRBV5-4 and TRBJ2-1; D call uncertain. Germline lookup yields CDR1 SGHNT and CDR2 YYREEE (reference sequence). The V gene lost 0 bases and the J gene lost 5 bases, with 9 bases spanning the gap. The CDR3 is 14 residues long. In DNA, the CDR3 is TGTGCCAGCAGCTTGGATTACAGCCACAATGAGCAGTTCTTC. It yields the protein CASSLDYSHNEQFF.

The chain links TRBV3-1 (or the pseudogene TRBV3-2) to TRBJ2-1; D is ambiguous. The V end was cut by 1 base, the J end by 10 bases, with 8 bases between. The germline V gene has CDR1 LGHDT and CDR2 YNNKEL (reference sequence). The CDR3 consists of 12 residues. The chain's CDR3 is CASSQGGTEQFF. As DNA, the CDR3 is TGTGCCAGCAGCCAAGGAGGTACAGAGCAGTTCTTC.

In this sample, this clone turned up a few times. The V gene is TRBV7-9, the J gene TRBJ2-5; 8 bases agree with TRBD1. CDR1 SEHNR and CDR2 FQNEAQ come from the germline V gene (reference sequence). The CDR3 has 15 residues. The ends lost 3 bases at V and 5 bases at J; junction bases unmatched: 8. CDR3: CASSFFSGGGETQYF. CDR3 coding DNA: TGTGCCAGCAGCTTCTTTTCAGGGGGCGGTGAGACCCAGTACTTC.